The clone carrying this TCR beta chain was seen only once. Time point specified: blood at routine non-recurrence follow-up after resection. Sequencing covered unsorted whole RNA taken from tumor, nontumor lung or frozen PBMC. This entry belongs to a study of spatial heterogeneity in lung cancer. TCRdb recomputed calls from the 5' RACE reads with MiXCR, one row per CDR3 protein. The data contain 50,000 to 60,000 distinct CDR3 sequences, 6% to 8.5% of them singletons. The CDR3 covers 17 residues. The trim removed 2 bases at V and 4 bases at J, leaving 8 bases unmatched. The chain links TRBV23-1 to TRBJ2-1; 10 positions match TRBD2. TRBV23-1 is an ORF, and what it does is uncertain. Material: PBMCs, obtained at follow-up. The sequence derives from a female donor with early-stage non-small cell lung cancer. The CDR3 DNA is TGCGCCAGCAGTCAAGAGGCTAGCGGGGGCCCTTACAATGAGCAGTTCTTC. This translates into CASSQEASGGPYNEQFF.